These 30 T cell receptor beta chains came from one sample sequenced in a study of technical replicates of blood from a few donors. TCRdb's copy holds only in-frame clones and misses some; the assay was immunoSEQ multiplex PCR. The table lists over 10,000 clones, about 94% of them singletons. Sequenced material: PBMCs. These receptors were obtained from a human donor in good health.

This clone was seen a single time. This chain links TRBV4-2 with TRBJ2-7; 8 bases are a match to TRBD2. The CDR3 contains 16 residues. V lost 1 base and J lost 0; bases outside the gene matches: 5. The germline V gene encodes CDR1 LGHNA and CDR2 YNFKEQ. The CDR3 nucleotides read TGTGCCAGCAGCCAAGGTTCGGGGGGGAGCTCCTACGAGCAGTACTTC. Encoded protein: CASSQGSGGSSYEQYF.

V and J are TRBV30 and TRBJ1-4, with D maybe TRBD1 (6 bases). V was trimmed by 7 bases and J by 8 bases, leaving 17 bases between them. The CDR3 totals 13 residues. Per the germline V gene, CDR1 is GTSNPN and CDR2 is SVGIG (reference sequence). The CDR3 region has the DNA TGTGCCTTCCACGGGGGGCCCTTGGAAAAACTGTTTTTT. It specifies CAFHGGPLEKLFF.

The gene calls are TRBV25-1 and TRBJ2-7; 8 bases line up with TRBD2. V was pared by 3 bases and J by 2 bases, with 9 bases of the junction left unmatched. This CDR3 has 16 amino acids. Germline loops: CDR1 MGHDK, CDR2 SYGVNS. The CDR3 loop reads CASSEGGLAGTYEQYF. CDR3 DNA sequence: TGTGCCAGCAGTGAGGGGGGTTTAGCGGGAACCTACGAGCAGTACTTC.

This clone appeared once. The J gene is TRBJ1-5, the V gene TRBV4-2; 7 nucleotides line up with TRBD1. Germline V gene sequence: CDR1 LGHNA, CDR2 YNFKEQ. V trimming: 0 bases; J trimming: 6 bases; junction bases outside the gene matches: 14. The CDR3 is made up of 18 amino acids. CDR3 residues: CASSQDLQGRAFGQPQHF. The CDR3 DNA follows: TGTGCCAGCAGCCAAGATTTACAGGGGAGAGCGTTCGGTCAGCCCCAGCATTTT.

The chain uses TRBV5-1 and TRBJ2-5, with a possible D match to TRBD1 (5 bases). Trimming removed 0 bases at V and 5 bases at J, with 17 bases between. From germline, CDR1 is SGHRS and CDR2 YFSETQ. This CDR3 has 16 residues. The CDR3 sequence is CASSLEGGVRAETQYF. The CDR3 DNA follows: TGCGCCAGCAGCTTGGAGGGTGGTGTCAGGGCCGAGACCCAGTACTTC.

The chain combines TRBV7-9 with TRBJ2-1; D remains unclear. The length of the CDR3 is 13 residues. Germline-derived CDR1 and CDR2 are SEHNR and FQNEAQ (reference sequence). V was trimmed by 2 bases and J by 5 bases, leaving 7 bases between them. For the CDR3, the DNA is TGTGCCAGCAGCTTATCCCTAGACAATGAGCAGTTCTTC. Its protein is CASSLSLDNEQFF. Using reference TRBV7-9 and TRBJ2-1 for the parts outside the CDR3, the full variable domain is DTGVSQNPRHKITKRGQNVTFRCDPISEHNRLYWYRQTLGQGPEFLTYFQNEAQLEKSRLLSDRFSAERPKGSFSTLEIQRTEQGDSAMYLCASSLSLDNEQFFGPGTRLTVL.

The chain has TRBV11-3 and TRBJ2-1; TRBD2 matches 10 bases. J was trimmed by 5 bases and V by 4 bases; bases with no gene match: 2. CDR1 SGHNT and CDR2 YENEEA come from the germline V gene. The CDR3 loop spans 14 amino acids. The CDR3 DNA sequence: TGTGCCAGCAGCTCCCTAGCGGGAGACAATGAGCAGTTCTTC. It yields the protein CASSSLAGDNEQFF.

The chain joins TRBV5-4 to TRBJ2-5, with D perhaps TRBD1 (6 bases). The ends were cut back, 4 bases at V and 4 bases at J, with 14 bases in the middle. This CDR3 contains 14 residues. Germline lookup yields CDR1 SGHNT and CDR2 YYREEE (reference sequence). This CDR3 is CASSPGGQRETQYF. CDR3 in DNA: TGTGCCAGCAGCCCTGGCGGACAGCGAGAGACCCAGTACTTC.

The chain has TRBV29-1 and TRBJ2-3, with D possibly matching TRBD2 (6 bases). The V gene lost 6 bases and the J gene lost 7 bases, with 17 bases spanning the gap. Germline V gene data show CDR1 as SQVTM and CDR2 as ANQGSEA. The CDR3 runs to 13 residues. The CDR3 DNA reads TGCAGCGTCACCGCGGGGCCCGGGAATACGCAGTATTTT. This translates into CSVTAGPGNTQYF.

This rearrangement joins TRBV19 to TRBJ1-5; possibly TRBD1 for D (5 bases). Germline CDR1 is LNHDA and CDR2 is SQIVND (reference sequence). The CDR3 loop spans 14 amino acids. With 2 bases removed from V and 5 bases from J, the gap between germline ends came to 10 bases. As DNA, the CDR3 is TGTGCCAGTAGTATAAGCTTAGGGGATCAGCCCCAGCATTTT. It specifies CASSISLGDQPQHF.

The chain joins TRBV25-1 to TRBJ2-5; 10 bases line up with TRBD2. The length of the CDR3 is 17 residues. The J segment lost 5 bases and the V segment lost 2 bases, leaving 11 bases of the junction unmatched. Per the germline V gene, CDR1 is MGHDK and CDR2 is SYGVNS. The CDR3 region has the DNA TGTGCCAGCAGTGAAGGCACTAGCGGGGCCTTAGGGGAGACCCAGTACTTC. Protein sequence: CASSEGTSGALGETQYF.

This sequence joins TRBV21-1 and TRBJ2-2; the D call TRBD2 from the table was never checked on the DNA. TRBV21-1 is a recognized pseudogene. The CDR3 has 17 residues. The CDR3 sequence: CASITLAGGPNTGELFF. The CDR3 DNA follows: TGTGCCAGCATCACACTAGCGGGAGGGCCCAACACCGGGGAGCTGTTTTTT.

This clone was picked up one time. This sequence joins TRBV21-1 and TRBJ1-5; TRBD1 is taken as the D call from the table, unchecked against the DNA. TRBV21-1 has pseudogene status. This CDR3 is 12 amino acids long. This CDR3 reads CASSKLAWPQHF. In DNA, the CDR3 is TGTGCCAGCAGCAAACTGGCATGGCCCCAGCATTTT.

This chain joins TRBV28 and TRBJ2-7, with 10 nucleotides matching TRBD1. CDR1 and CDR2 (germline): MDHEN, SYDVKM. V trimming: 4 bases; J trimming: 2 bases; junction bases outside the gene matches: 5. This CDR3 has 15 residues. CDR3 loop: CASSSPGTGAYEQYF. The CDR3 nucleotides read TGTGCCAGCAGTTCCCCCGGGACAGGGGCCTACGAGCAGTACTTC. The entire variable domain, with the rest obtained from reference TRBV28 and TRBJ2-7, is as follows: DVKVTQSSRYLVKRTGEKVFLECVQDMDHENMFWYRQDPGLGLRLIYFSYDVKMKEKGDIPEGYSVSREKKERFSLILESASTNQTSMYLCASSSPGTGAYEQYFGPGTRLTVT.

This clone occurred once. CDR3 nucleotide sequence: TGCAGCGCGGGACAGGGGGCTTTGGACACTGAAGCTTTCTTT. It yields the protein CSAGQGALDTEAFF. The chain carries TRBV29-1 and TRBJ1-1, with TRBD1 matching over 12 bases. The germline V gene encodes CDR1 SQVTM and CDR2 ANQGSEA. With V trimmed by 7 bases and J by 3 bases, 6 bases remained unmatched. CDR3 length: 14 residues.

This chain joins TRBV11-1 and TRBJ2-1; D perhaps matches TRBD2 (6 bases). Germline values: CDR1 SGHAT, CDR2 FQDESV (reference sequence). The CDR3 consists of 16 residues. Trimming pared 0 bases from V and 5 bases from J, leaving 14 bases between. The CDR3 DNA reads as TGTGCCAGCAGCTTAGCCGGGACTGGAATAAACAATGAGCAGTTCTTC. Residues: CASSLAGTGINNEQFF.

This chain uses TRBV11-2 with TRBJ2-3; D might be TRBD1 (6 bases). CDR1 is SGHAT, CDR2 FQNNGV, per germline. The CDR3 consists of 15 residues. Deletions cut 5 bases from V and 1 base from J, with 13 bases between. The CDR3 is CASSTRAGGTDTQYF. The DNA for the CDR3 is TGTGCCAGCAGCACCCGGGCAGGGGGCACAGATACGCAGTATTTT.

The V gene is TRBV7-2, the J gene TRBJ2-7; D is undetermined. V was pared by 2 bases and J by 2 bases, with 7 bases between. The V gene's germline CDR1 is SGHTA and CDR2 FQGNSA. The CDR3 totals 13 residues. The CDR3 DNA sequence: TGTGCCAGCAGCTTATTCGTCCCCTACGAGCAGTACTTC. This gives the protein CASSLFVPYEQYF.

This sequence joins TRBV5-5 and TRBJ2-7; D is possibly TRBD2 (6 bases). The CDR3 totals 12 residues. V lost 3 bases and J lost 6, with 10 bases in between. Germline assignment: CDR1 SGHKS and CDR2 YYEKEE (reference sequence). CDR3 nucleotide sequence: TGTGCCAGCAGCTGGGGGGTCGGCGAGCAGTACTTC. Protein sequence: CASSWGVGEQYF.

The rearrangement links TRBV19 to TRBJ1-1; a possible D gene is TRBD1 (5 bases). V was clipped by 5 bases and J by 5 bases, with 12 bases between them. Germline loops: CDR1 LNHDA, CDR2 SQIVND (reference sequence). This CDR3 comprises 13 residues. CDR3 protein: CASSYDSPTEAFF. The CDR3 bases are TGTGCCAGTAGTTATGACAGTCCGACTGAAGCTTTCTTT. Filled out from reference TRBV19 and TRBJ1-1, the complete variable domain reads DGGITQSPKYLFRKEGQNVTLSCEQNLNHDAMYWYRQDPGQGLRLIYYSQIVNDFQKGDIAEGYSVSREKKESFPLTVTSAQKNPTAFYLCASSYDSPTEAFFGQGTRLTVV.

CDR3 in amino acids: CAIVGVAGNEQYF. Here the CDR3 DNA reads TGTGCCATCGTCGGGGTAGCGGGTAACGAGCAGTACTTC. The chain couples TRBV10-3 to TRBJ2-7; 7 bases agree with TRBD2. CDR1 and CDR2 (germline): ENHRY, SYGVKD. V dropped 8 bases and J dropped 5; count of bases not matched to a gene: 9. The CDR3 consists of 13 residues.

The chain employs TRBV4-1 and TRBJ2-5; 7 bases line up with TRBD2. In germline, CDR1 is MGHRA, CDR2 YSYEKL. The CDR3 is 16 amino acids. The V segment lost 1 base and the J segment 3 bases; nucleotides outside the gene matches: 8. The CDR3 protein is CASSQGPTAGEETQYF. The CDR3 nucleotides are TGCGCCAGCAGCCAAGGTCCGACGGCGGGGGAAGAGACCCAGTACTTC.

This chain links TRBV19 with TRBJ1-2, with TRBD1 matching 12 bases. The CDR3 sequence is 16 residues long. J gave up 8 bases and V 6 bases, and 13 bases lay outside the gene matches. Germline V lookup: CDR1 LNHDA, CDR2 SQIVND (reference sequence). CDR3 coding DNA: TGTGCCAGTAGACGGGGGGGGACAGGGGGCGCGAGCGGCTACACCTTC. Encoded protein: CASRRGGTGGASGYTF.

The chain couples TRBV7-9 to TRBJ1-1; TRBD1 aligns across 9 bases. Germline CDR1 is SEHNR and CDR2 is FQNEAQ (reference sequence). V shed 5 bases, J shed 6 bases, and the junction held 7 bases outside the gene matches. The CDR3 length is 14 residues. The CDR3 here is CASSPRQGDAEAFF. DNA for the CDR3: TGTGCCAGCAGCCCCCGACAGGGGGACGCTGAAGCTTTCTTT.

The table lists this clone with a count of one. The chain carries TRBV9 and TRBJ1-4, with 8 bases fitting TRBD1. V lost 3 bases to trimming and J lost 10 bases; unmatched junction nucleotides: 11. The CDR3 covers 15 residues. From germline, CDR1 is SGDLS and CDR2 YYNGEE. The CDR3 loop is CASSEKGQGEGKLFF. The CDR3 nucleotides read TGTGCCAGCAGCGAGAAAGGACAGGGCGAGGGAAAACTGTTTTTT.

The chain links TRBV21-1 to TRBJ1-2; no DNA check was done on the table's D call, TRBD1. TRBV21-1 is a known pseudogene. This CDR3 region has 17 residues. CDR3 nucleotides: TGTGCCAGCAGCAAACGGGTCTCCAGGGGCGACAACTATGGCTACACCTTC. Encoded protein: CASSKRVSRGDNYGYTF.

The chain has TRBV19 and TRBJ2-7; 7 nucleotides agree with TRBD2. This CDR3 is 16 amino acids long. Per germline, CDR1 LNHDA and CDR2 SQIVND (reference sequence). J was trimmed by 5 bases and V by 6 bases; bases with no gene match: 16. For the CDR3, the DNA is TGTGCCAGTAGCCTACCTCCCGGGTCCCGGGGGGACGAGCAGTACTTC. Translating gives CASSLPPGSRGDEQYF.

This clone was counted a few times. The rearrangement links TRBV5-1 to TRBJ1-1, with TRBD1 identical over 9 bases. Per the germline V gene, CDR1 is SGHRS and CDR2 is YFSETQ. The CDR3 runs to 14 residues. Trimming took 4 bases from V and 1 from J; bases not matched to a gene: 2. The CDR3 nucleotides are TGCGCCAGCAGCCCGGGACAGGGGAACACTGAAGCTTTCTTT. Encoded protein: CASSPGQGNTEAFF.

CDR3 coding DNA: TGTGCCAGCAGTCCCGAGGGACACGCTACCTACGAGCAGTACTTC. The encoded protein is CASSPEGHATYEQYF. The chain recombines TRBV6-1 with TRBJ2-7; TRBD1 is a possible D gene (6 bases). Trimming cost V 5 bases and J 2 bases, with 16 bases left between them. The CDR3 is made up of 15 amino acids. Per germline, CDR1 MNHNS and CDR2 SASEGT.

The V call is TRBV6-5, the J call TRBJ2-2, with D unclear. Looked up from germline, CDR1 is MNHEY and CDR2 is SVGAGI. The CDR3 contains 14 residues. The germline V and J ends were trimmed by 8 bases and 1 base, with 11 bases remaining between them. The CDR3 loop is CASAQALNTGELFF. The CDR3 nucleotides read TGTGCCAGCGCCCAGGCGTTGAACACCGGGGAGCTGTTTTTT.